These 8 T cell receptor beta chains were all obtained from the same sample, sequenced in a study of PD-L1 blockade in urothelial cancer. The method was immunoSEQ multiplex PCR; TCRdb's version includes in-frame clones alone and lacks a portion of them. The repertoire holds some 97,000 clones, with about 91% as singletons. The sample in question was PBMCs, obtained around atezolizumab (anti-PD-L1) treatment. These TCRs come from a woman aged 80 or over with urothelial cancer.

DNA for the CDR3: TGTGCCAGCAGTTTATGGGATGACAGGGTACAGCCCCAGCATTTT. Its protein is CASSLWDDRVQPQHF. The chain employs TRBV28 and TRBJ1-5; the match to TRBD1 covers 7 bases. Germline CDR1 MDHEN, CDR2 SYDVKM. CDR3 length: 15 amino acids. Losses at the gene ends were 0 bases for V and 7 bases for J; bases not matched to a gene: 6.

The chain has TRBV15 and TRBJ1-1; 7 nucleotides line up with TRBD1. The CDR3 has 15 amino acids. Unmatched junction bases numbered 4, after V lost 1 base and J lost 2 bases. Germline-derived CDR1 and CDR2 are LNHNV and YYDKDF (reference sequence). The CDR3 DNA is TGTGCCACCAGCAGAGTTAGGGGGCTCAACACTGAAGCTTTCTTT. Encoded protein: CATSRVRGLNTEAFF.

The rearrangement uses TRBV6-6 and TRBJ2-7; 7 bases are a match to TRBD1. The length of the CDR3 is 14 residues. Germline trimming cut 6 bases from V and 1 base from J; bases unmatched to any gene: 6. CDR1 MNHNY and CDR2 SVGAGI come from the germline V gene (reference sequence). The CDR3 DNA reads TGTGCCAGCAGACCGGGACAGTATTCCTACGAGCAGTACTTC. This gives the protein CASRPGQYSYEQYF.

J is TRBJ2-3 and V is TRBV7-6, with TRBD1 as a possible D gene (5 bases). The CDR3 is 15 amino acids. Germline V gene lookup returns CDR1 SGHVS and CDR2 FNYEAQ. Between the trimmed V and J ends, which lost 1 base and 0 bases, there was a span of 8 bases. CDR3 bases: TGTGCCAGCAGCTTAGAGGGGTTCAGCACAGATACGCAGTATTTT. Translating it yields CASSLEGFSTDTQYF.

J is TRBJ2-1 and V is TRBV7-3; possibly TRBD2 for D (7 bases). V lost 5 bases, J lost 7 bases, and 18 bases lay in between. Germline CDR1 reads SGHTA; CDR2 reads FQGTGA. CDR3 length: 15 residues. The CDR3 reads CASSPRRGGRNEQFF. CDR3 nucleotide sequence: TGTGCCAGCAGCCCGAGAAGGGGGGGGAGGAATGAGCAGTTCTTC.

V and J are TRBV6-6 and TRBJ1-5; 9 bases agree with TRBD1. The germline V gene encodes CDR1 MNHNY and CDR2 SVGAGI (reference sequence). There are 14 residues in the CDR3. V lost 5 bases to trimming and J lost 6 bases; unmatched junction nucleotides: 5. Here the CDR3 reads CASSQGTGSQPQHF. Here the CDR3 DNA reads TGTGCCAGCAGTCAAGGGACAGGGTCTCAGCCCCAGCATTTT.

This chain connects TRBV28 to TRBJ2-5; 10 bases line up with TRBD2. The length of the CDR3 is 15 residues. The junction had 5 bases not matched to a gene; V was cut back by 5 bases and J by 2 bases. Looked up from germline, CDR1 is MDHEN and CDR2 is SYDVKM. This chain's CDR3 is CASSRRTSGQETQYF. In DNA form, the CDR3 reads TGTGCCAGCAGTCGGAGGACTAGCGGTCAAGAGACCCAGTACTTC.

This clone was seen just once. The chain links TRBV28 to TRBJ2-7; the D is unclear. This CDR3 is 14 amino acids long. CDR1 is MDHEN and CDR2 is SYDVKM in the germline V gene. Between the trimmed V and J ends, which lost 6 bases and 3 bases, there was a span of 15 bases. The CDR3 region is CASRSPPANYEQYF. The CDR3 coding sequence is TGTGCCAGCAGGTCGCCTCCAGCGAACTACGAGCAGTACTTC.